The present T cell receptor beta chain was sequenced within a study of blood T cells in healthy people across ages. Donors were healthy Caucasian individuals from Russia aged roughly 6 to 100. A sample-barcoded 5' primer and a J-beta primer mix were used in a second PCR of roughly 7 to 11 cycles. Through a template-switch adaptor with 12 random nucleotides, each cDNA molecule received a tag. TCRdb processed the 5' RACE reads anew with MiXCR; each CDR3 protein has one entry. The sample shows hundreds of thousands of distinct CDR3 sequences, under 35% of them seen only once. There are many counts of this clonotype. Trimming removed 3 bases at V and 6 bases at J, with 9 bases between. The CDR3 covers 12 residues. Germline loops: CDR1 MNHEY, CDR2 SVGEGT.

The TCR comes from a woman of 80 years or more in good health. Sequencing input: blood. The chain uses TRBV6-2 or TRBV6-3 and TRBJ2-7, with D perhaps TRBD2 (6 bases). The CDR3 loop is CASSYLGGEQYF. The DNA for the CDR3 is TGTGCCAGCAGTTATTTGGGGGGCGAGCAGTACTTC.